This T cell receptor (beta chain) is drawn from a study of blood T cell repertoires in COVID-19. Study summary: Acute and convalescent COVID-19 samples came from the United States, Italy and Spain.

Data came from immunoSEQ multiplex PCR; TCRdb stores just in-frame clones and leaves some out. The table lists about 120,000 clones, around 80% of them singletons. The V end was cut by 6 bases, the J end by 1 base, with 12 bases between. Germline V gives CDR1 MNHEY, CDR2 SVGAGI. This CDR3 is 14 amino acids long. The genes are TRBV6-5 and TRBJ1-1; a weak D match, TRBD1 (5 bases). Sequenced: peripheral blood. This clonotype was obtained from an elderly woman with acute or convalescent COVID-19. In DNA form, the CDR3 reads TGTGCCAGCAGAAAAACGACAGAGAACACTGAAGCTTTCTTT. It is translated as CASRKTTENTEAFF.